The present T cell receptor (beta chain) was sequenced within a study of blood T cell repertoires in COVID-19. Study overall: The cDNA or gDNA used as material had been derived from T cells, B-cell-depleted T cells, or PBMCs.

Germline V gives CDR1 SGHRS, CDR2 YFSETQ. The CDR3 sequence is 15 residues long. Trimming stripped 0 bases from V and 0 bases from J, with 9 bases between. Source study methods: Estimation of nucleated cell counts was performed using reference gene primer amplification. The data were produced by immunoSEQ multiplex PCR, yet TCRdb's version contains in-frame clones alone and is incomplete. V, J and clone size reflect that table, while D and trimming were determined from the DNA. The table has almost 90,000 clones, about 92% seen once. Seattle patients were enrolled while actively infected and followed longitudinally.

The clonotype was recovered from a man between 18 and 35 years old with COVID-19, enrolled during active disease. The sample consisted of peripheral blood. V usage is TRBV5-1 and J usage is TRBJ1-1; the D gene is possibly TRBD1 (5 bases). CDR3 residues: CASSLAAGMNTEAFF. The CDR3 DNA follows: TGCGCCAGCAGCTTGGCCGCAGGGATGAACACTGAAGCTTTCTTT.